This TCR beta chain was found in a study of post-analysis software for immune sequencing data. Study details: Relapsing-remitting, secondary progressive and progressive-relapsing multiple sclerosis were all included among the disease courses.

As regards this clonotype: Its antigen is undetermined.

The germline V gene has CDR1 SGHDT and CDR2 YYEEEE. The V and J ends lost 4 bases and 0 bases, in that order; junction bases with no gene match: 10. CDR3 size: 18 residues. Presence of unique molecular identifiers characterized the TCR beta cDNA libraries. The T cell input of roughly 0.95 to 10 million gave a few hundred thousand cDNA molecules. MiXCR, applied by TCRdb to the PCR reads, yields one record per CDR3 protein. The data hold roughly 600,000 distinct CDR3 sequences, with 44% observed a single time. Study-wide points: Batch-matched samples strongly co-clustered by F measure. Controls showed significantly higher normalized Chao1 diversity than did multiple sclerosis patients. There were a few TRBV segments more frequent in patients than controls, and TRBV5-6, TRBV5-1 and TRBV20-1 were among them.

Sequenced: blood. The chain joins TRBV5-6 to TRBJ2-6, with 7 bases lining up with TRBD1. The source of this sequence is a girl aged 5-17 years with multiple sclerosis. CDR3 coding DNA: TGTGCCAGCAGCCCAGGGAACAGGGGTAGCTCTGGGGCCAACGTCCTGACTTTC. Encoded protein: CASSPGNRGSSGANVLTF. The complete variable domain, with remaining parts taken from reference TRBV5-6 and TRBJ2-6, reads DAGVTQSPTHLIKTRGQQVTLRCSPKSGHDTVSWYQQALGQGPQFIFQYYEEEERQRGNFPDRFSGHQFPNYSSELNVNALLLGDSALYLCASSPGNRGSSGANVLTFGAGSRLTVL.